Presented here are 12 T cell receptor beta chains from one specimen sequenced in a study of molecular identifiers for immune sequencing clone quantification (dated by TCRdb to the late 2010s). Libraries were prepared through PCR. The sample was run on an Illumina HiSeq 4000. TCRdb passed the public sequencing reads through fastp at Q25 and MiXCR, retaining productive beta sequences. Identical CDR3 protein sequences are pooled into one entry, listed with their most common genes and DNA. Counted in this sample were 400,000 to 600,000 distinct CDR3 sequences; about 21% of them appeared once. The ten most abundant clones make up 0.7% to 0.95% of the sample. Sequences were obtained from naive CD8+ T cells from blood, with Jurkat cell RNA spiked in. Read against the paper, the sample's cell subset or site label means: FACS-sorted CD8+CD4-CCR7+CD45RA+ naive T cells. Receptor source: a human donor in good health. Some libraries in this study had Jurkat cell RNA spiked in.

This clonotype has a handful of counts. The rearrangement links TRBV13 to TRBJ2-3, with TRBD1 matching over 9 bases. After removal of 1 base from V and 6 bases from J, the junction contained 5 bases not matched to a gene. The germline V gene encodes CDR1 PRHDT and CDR2 FYEKMQ (reference sequence). CDR3 length equals 15 residues. In nucleotides, the CDR3 is TGTGCCAGCAGCTTAGTGGGACAGGGTGGCGATACGCAGTATTTT. Translated, it gives CASSLVGQGGDTQYF.

This clonotype came up a few times. The CDR3 nucleotides read TGTGCCAGCAGCCCGCGGAGAGAAACGAACACCGGGGAGCTGTTTTTT. It encodes CASSPRRETNTGELFF. The chain combines TRBV5-6 with TRBJ2-2; no reliable D call. Trimming took 4 bases from V and 0 from J, leaving 13 bases between them. CDR3 length equals 16 residues. CDR1 and CDR2 from the germline V gene are SGHDT and YYEEEE.

The genes are TRBV9 and TRBJ2-1, with 12 bases matching TRBD2. The CDR3 extends over 19 amino acids. The ends lost 4 bases at V and 0 bases at J; junction bases unmatched: 11. Looked up from germline, CDR1 is SGDLS and CDR2 is YYNGEE. The CDR3 DNA reads TGTGCCAGCAGCAGAGGACTAGCGGGACTTATCAGCTCCTACAATGAGCAGTTCTTC. This codes for CASSRGLAGLISSYNEQFF.

In the case of this clonotype: A single base separates this from a much larger clone, so it may be a read error. The rearrangement uses TRBV28 and TRBJ2-5; D may be TRBD2 (5 bases). CDR1 and CDR2 (germline): MDHEN, SYDVKM. V gave up 7 bases and J gave up 4 bases, with 22 bases separating them. The CDR3 extends over 16 amino acids. The CDR3 protein is CASTPGIGVELETQYF. The CDR3 coding sequence is TGTGCCAGCACCCCCGGGATAGGAGTAGAACTAGAGACCCAGTACTTC.

The V gene is TRBV7-3, the J gene TRBJ2-3; D perhaps matches TRBD2 (6 bases). Per the germline V gene, CDR1 is SGHTA and CDR2 is FQGTGA. Trimming removed 6 bases from V and 1 base from J, with 17 bases in between. The CDR3 length is 16 residues. Here the CDR3 DNA reads TGTGCCAGCAGTTCCGGTCTAGCGCCAGGCACAGATACGCAGTATTTT. The encoded protein is CASSSGLAPGTDTQYF.

The chain has TRBV12-3 or TRBV12-4 and TRBJ2-5, with D possibly matching TRBD2 (7 bases). Between the trimmed V and J ends, which lost 1 base and 5 bases, there was a span of 26 bases. This CDR3 is built from 19 residues. The chain's CDR3 is CASSLERGRGGGDLETQYF. DNA of the CDR3: TGTGCCAGCAGTTTAGAGAGGGGGAGGGGAGGTGGGGATTTGGAGACCCAGTACTTC.

This clonotype was seen ten or more times. J is TRBJ2-1 and V is TRBV30; 8 bases map to TRBD1. The CDR3 has 13 amino acids. CDR1 is GTSNPN and CDR2 is SVGIG in the germline V gene (reference sequence). Losses at the gene ends were 2 bases for V and 8 bases for J; bases not matched to a gene: 5. The CDR3 coding sequence is TGTGCCTGGAGTTATGACAGGGGCTATGAGCAGTTCTTC. Translating gives CAWSYDRGYEQFF.

In its sample, this clonotype was seen many times. This rearrangement joins TRBV27 to TRBJ1-1; D is possibly TRBD1 (5 bases). V lost 6 bases to trimming and J lost 4 bases, with 6 bases between them. The germline V gene encodes CDR1 MNHEY and CDR2 SMNVEV (reference sequence). The CDR3 totals 11 residues. The CDR3 loop is CASRGPTEAFF. CDR3 DNA sequence: TGTGCCAGCAGGGGACCCACTGAAGCTTTCTTT.

This clonotype has ten or more counts. The chain uses TRBV27 and TRBJ2-1, with D possibly being TRBD1 or TRBD2 (5 bases each). Trimming removed 4 bases from V and 0 bases from J, with 10 bases in between. Germline V gene lookup returns CDR1 MNHEY and CDR2 SMNVEV (reference sequence). The CDR3 has 15 residues. The CDR3 reads CASSWTGGSYNEQFF. CDR3 coding DNA: TGTGCCAGCAGTTGGACTGGGGGCTCCTACAATGAGCAGTTCTTC.

This clonotype was observed many times. The rearrangement links TRBV28 to TRBJ2-5; 7 bases match TRBD1. The germline gives CDR1 MDHEN, CDR2 SYDVKM. With V trimmed by 4 bases and J by 3 bases, 8 bases remained unmatched. The CDR3 runs 15 residues. CDR3 in amino acids: CASSYGTEGEETQYF. CDR3 in DNA: TGTGCCAGCAGTTACGGGACAGAGGGCGAAGAGACCCAGTACTTC.

This clonotype turned up a few times. The chain joins TRBV9 to TRBJ2-3; 7 bases agree with TRBD2. The germline V gene encodes CDR1 SGDLS and CDR2 YYNGEE. After removal of 4 bases from V and 2 bases from J, the junction contained 7 bases not matched to a gene. CDR3 size: 15 residues. The CDR3 sequence is CASSQWDYSTDTQYF. CDR3 bases: TGTGCCAGCAGCCAGTGGGACTACTCCACAGATACGCAGTATTTT.

Points on this clonotype: A much larger clonotype is one base distant, so this may be a read error. The gene calls are TRBV20-1 and TRBJ2-7; 9 bases are a match to TRBD2. This CDR3 has 17 residues. Unmatched junction bases numbered 9, after V lost 0 bases and J lost 0 bases. Germline CDR1 is DFQATT and CDR2 is SNEGSKA (reference sequence). The CDR3 loop reads CSARDGLARGLSYEQYF. The DNA of the CDR3 is TGCAGTGCTAGAGATGGACTAGCGAGGGGCCTCTCCTACGAGCAGTACTTC.